This entry is about one T cell receptor beta chain. Antigen specificity is unknown. These data belong to a study of radiotherapy plus CTLA-4 blockade in lung cancer. Trimming cost V 1 base and J 0 bases, with 9 bases left between them. The CDR3 loop spans 15 amino acids. Germline assignment: CDR1 SGHRS and CDR2 YFSETQ. Sequencing used immunoSEQ multiplex PCR; TCRdb keeps in-frame clones, though not all of them. The sample lists 81,000 or so clones, around 86% occurring once. Study-level findings and limits: After treatment with radiotherapy plus ipilimumab, TCR clones that came from the tumor expanded in blood. Early clonal dynamics of blood T cells, together with interferon-beta, were reported as the best response predictor.

This sample comprised peripheral blood, obtained from a patient treated with radiotherapy plus ipilimumab. The clonotype was recovered from a human donor with non-small cell lung cancer that progressed on radiotherapy plus ipilimumab. The V gene is TRBV5-1, the J gene TRBJ2-3; D is undetermined. The CDR3 reads CASSLTATSTDTQYF. CDR3 DNA sequence: TGCGCCAGCAGCTTGACAGCTACTAGCACAGATACGCAGTATTTT.